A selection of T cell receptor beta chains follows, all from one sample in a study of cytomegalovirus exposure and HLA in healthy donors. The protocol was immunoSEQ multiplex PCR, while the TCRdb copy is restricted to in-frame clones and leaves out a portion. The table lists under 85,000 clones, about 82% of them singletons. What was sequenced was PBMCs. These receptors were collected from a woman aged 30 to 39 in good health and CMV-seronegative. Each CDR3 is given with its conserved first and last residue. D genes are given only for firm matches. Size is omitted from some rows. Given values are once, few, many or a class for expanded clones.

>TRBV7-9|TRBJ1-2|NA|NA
TGTGCCAGCAGCTCGACCTTAGGGGATGATGGCTACACCTTC
CASSSTLGDDGYTF
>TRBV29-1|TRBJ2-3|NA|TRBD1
TGCAGCCTTCGTTCGGGACAGGGCAGCGATACGCAGTATTTT
CSLRSGQGSDTQYF
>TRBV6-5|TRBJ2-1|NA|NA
TGTGCCAGCAGGACGACAGTATCCTACAATGAGCAGTTCTTC
CASRTTVSYNEQFF
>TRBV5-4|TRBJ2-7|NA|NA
TGTGCCAGCAGCCCCGCGCGGGGTTACGAGCAGTACTTC
CASSPARGYEQYF
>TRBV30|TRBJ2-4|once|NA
TGTGCCTGGAGTCTAGCCCTAGCCAAAAACATTCAGTACTTC
CAWSLALAKNIQYF
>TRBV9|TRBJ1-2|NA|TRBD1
TGTGCCAGCATGGGACAGGGCCTAACCTTC
CASMGQGLTF
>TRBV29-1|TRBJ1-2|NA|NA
TGCAGCGTTGAAGATCGGATCAGGCGGGATGGCTACACCTTC
CSVEDRIRRDGYTF
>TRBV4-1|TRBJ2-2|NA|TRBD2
TGCGCCAGCAGCCAAGCCCGAGGGAGCGGGGGGAACACCGGGGAGCTGTTTTTT
CASSQARGSGGNTGELFF
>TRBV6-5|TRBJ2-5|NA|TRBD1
TGTGCCAGCGGGACAGGGGAGACCCAGTACTTC
CASGTGETQYF
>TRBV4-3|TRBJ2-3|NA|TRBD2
TGCGCCAGCAGCCAAGCGGGGGGGTGGGATACGCAGTATTTT
CASSQAGGWDTQYF
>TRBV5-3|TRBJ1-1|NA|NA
TGTGCCGGAAAACAGAGTCCGATAGGAGAAGCTTTCTTT
CAGKQSPIGEAFF
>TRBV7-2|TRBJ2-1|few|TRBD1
TGTGCCAGCAGCCCGGACAGGGGCTACAATGAGCAGTTCTTC
CASSPDRGYNEQFF
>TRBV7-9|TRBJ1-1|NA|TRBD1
TGTGCCAGCAGCGAACGGACAGGGAGTGGGACTGAAGCTTTCTTT
CASSERTGSGTEAFF
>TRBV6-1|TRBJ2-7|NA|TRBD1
TGTGCCAGCAACCCGGGACAGGGGAACTACGAGCAGTACTTC
CASNPGQGNYEQYF
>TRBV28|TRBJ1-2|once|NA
TGTGCCAGCAGCCGACCCACAGGGCGGGATGGCTACACCTTC
CASSRPTGRDGYTF
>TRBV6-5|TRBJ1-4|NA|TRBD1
TGTGCCAGCAGTTCTACCGGGACAGGGGGCTCAAAACTGTTTTTT
CASSSTGTGGSKLFF
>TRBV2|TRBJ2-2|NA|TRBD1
TGTGCCAGCAGTTGGGACAGGAAGGTATCGGGCGGGGAGCTGTTTTTT
CASSWDRKVSGGELFF
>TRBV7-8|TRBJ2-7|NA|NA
TGTGCCAGCAGCTCTCTGACGGGGACCTACGAGCAGTACTTC
CASSSLTGTYEQYF
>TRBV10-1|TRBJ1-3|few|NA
TGCGCCAGCAGTCCGGGAACCCAAAACACCATATATTTT
CASSPGTQNTIYF
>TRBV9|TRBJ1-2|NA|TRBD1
TGTGCCAGCAGCCCGGGGGACAGCCATTATGGCTACACCTTC
CASSPGDSHYGYTF
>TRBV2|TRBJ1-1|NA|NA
TGTGCCAGCAGTGACGGGGGGCGGGGGGCTAGGGGCAACACTGAAGCTTTCTTT
CASSDGGRGARGNTEAFF
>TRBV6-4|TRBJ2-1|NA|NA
TGTGCCAGCAGTGCTACGGAGGGCGGCAATGAGCAGTTCTTC
CASSATEGGNEQFF
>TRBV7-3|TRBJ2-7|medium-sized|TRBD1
TGTGCCAGCAGCTTAGACAGGGGGCCCTACGAGCAGTACTTC
CASSLDRGPYEQYF
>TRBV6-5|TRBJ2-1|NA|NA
TGTGCCAGCAGTTTTGGCGGTCAATACAATGAGCAGTTCTTC
CASSFGGQYNEQFF
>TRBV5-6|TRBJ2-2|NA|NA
TGTGCCAGCAGCTTCGTCACCGGGGAGCTGTTTTTT
CASSFVTGELFF
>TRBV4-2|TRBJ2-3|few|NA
TGTGCCAGCAGCTTTTCCAGGGATACGCAGTATTTT
CASSFSRDTQYF
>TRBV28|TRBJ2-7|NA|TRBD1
TGTGCCAGCAGTTTTCAAAAGACAGGGTGGGCCTACGAGCAGTACTTC
CASSFQKTGWAYEQYF
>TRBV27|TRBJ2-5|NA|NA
TGTGCCAGCAGTTTAGCGGGCGAGACCCAGTACTTC
CASSLAGETQYF